The sequence of this T cell receptor (beta chain) was determined in a study of CD8 T cells in ankylosing spondylitis. Study-wide findings and caveats: Characteristic of ankylosing spondylitis blood, it appeared, was a TCR beta motif comprising roughly 8 highly homologous variants.

Via MiXCR, TCRdb re-called the 5' RACE reads, giving one row per CDR3 protein. The sample contains tens of thousands of distinct CDR3 sequences, 6.2% of which appear only once. V lost 3 bases and J lost 3, with 12 bases in between. The CDR3 is 14 amino acids. Many counts were recorded for this clonotype. Its antigen is not known. This clonotype was obtained from a male donor with ankylosing spondylitis. This chain links TRBV12-3 or TRBV12-4 with TRBJ2-7; unclear D gene. Source material: synovial fluid, either unsorted or a sorted T cell fraction (not recorded which). The CDR3: CASSLGSRLYEQYF. CDR3 DNA: TGTGCCAGCAGTTTGGGATCGAGACTCTACGAGCAGTACTTC.